Each of the 32 T cell receptor beta chains below was sequenced from the same sample in a study of beta chain features in type 1 diabetes (dated by TCRdb to the late 2010s). The library was prepared using the immunoSEQ multiplex PCR assay. The High Capacity cDNA Reverse Transcription Kit was used to reverse transcribe all of the isolated RNA, meaning that expressed TCRB transcripts were what got sequenced. TCRdb provides this immuneACCESS table in a form limited to in-frame rearrangements. Some clones are lacking; in checked studies, under half of them reflect an unresolved V gene, and why the rest are absent is not known. The sample profile shows over 700,000 clones; 15% to 20% of them were found once. 0.023% of the sample rests with the top ten. Sequenced sample: naive CD4+ T cells from blood. The sample's cell subset or site label, decoded: true naive CD4+ T cells. The receptors here all came from a woman aged 18-30 years in good health.

This clone was observed a few times. This chain connects TRBV29-1 to TRBJ2-2; D gene ambiguous. Germline V gives CDR1 SQVTM, CDR2 ANQGSEA. The CDR3 loop spans 12 amino acids. V was trimmed by 5 bases and J by 1 base, leaving 5 bases between them. CDR3 nucleotide sequence: TGCAGCGTTTTTCTGAACACCGGGGAGCTGTTTTTT. Its translation: CSVFLNTGELFF.

This clone was seen a handful of times. The V and J genes are TRBV7-2 and TRBJ2-3; D may be TRBD1 (6 bases). V was trimmed by 4 bases and J by 11 bases, leaving 13 bases between them. The CDR3 is 12 amino acids. Germline V gene sequence: CDR1 SGHTA, CDR2 FQGNSA. The CDR3 region is CASSSTGYRQYF. CDR3 DNA: TGTGCCAGCAGCTCCACAGGGTATAGGCAGTATTTT.

The rearrangement joins TRBV11-2 to TRBJ1-2, with a possible D match to TRBD1 (5 bases). The CDR3 consists of 14 residues. The germline V gene has CDR1 SGHAT and CDR2 FQNNGV. Deletions cut 1 base from V and 6 bases from J, with 12 bases between. The CDR3, as DNA: TGTGCCAGCAGCTTAGGGGGGAGGACGAATGGCTACACCTTC. The encoded protein is CASSLGGRTNGYTF. Combining the CDR3 with reference TRBV11-2 and TRBJ1-2 gives the whole variable domain EAGVAQSPRYKIIEKRQSVAFWCNPISGHATLYWYQQILGQGPKLLIQFQNNGVVDDSQLPKDRFSAERLKGVDSTLKIQPAKLEDSAVYLCASSLGGRTNGYTFGSGTRLTVV.

This clone was picked up a small number of times. V and J are TRBV6-5 and TRBJ2-7, with D possibly matching TRBD1 (6 bases). Looked up from germline, CDR1 is MNHEY and CDR2 is SVGAGI. Trimming removed 5 bases at V and 1 base at J, with 12 bases between. The CDR3 has 14 residues. CDR3 in amino acids: CASSVTGLSYEQYF. CDR3 nucleotide sequence: TGTGCCAGCAGTGTTACAGGGTTATCCTACGAGCAGTACTTC.

This clone was detected a few times. This sequence joins TRBV7-2 and TRBJ2-7; either TRBD1 or TRBD2 may supply D (5 bases each). With 5 bases removed from V and 3 bases from J, the gap between germline ends came to 26 bases. The germline CDR1 and CDR2 sequences are SGHTA and FQGNSA. The CDR3 has 18 amino acids. Here the CDR3 reads CASSPPGRGRGRYYEQYF. CDR3 DNA: TGTGCCAGCAGCCCCCCCGGAAGGGGCCGAGGGCGCTACTACGAGCAGTACTTC. The variable domain in full, completed from reference TRBV7-2 and TRBJ2-7, reads GAGVSQSPSNKVTEKGKDVELRCDPISGHTALYWYRQSLGQGLEFLIYFQGNSAPDKSGLPSDRFSAERTGGSVSTLTIQRTQQEDSAVYLCASSPPGRGRGRYYEQYFGPGTRLTVT.

The V call is TRBV7-3, the J call TRBJ2-3; possibly TRBD1 or TRBD2 for D (5 bases each). Germline values: CDR1 SGHTA, CDR2 FQGTGA. V lost 5 bases to trimming and J lost 4 bases, with 16 bases between them. The CDR3 is made up of 15 amino acids. The CDR3 DNA reads TGTGCCAGCAGCCCTGGACCCAGAGGGGCAGATACGCAGTATTTT. Residues: CASSPGPRGADTQYF.

The CDR3 bases are TGTGCCAGTAGTATATATGCGCGACCGATGGACGAGCAGTACTTC. Translation: CASSIYARPMDEQYF. The gene calls are TRBV19 and TRBJ2-7; D is uncertain. This CDR3 is built from 15 residues. V lost 2 bases and J lost 5, with 16 bases in between. Germline V gene lookup returns CDR1 LNHDA and CDR2 SQIVND (reference sequence).

A few counts support this clone. The V and J genes are TRBV4-2 and TRBJ2-5, with D perhaps TRBD2 (6 bases). The CDR3 consists of 11 residues. The V end lost 8 bases, the J end lost 5 bases, and 9 bases lay between the germline ends. Germline V gives CDR1 LGHNA, CDR2 YNFKEQ. The CDR3 DNA reads TGTGCCAGCGGGGGGACGGAGACCCAGTACTTC. Amino acid sequence: CASGGTETQYF.

The chain recombines TRBV29-1 with TRBJ2-5; 9 nucleotides agree with TRBD1. Per the germline V gene, CDR1 is SQVTM and CDR2 is ANQGSEA. The CDR3 sequence is 14 residues long. The trim removed 7 bases at V and 4 bases at J, leaving 10 bases unmatched. The chain's CDR3 is CSARPGQGGETQYF. Written as DNA, the CDR3 is TGCAGCGCACGCCCGGGACAGGGAGGAGAGACCCAGTACTTC.

There are a few counts of this clone. The chain uses TRBV2 and TRBJ2-6; 7 bases map to TRBD1. The CDR3 is 15 residues long. CDR1 SNHLY and CDR2 FYNNEI come from the germline V gene. The V and J ends lost 7 bases and 3 bases, in that order; junction bases with no gene match: 6. The CDR3: CASNTQGSGANVLTF. CDR3 bases: TGTGCCAGCAATACACAGGGGAGTGGGGCCAACGTCCTGACTTTC.

This clone was seen more than once but under ten times. The chain carries TRBV6-5 and TRBJ2-3; 10 bases agree with TRBD2. The V gene's germline CDR1 is MNHEY and CDR2 SVGAGI. The CDR3 has 15 residues. The V and J ends lost 4 bases and 4 bases, in that order; junction bases with no gene match: 5. CDR3 nucleotide sequence: TGTGCCAGCAGTTTAAGCGGGAGGGCTTCAGATACGCAGTATTTT. Protein sequence: CASSLSGRASDTQYF.

The chain joins TRBV7-8 to TRBJ2-3; maybe TRBD2 (5 bases). The CDR3 length is 16 residues. Per germline, CDR1 SGHVS and CDR2 FQNEAQ. V was shortened by 2 bases and J by 4 bases, with 16 bases between the two germline ends. In DNA, the CDR3 is TGTGCCAGCAGCTTATTCCGACTACTTGGTGCAGATACGCAGTATTTT. It encodes CASSLFRLLGADTQYF.

The V call is TRBV5-1, the J call TRBJ1-1; D perhaps matches TRBD1 (6 bases). Germline V gives CDR1 SGHRS, CDR2 YFSETQ. V shed 0 bases and J shed 7 bases, with 10 bases lying between them. The CDR3 has 13 amino acids. The CDR3 here is CASSLVGGSEAFF. CDR3 coding DNA: TGCGCCAGCAGCTTGGTAGGGGGGAGTGAAGCTTTCTTT.

This clone was seen a handful of times. The J gene is TRBJ2-2, the V gene TRBV10-3, with TRBD1 matching 9 bases. The CDR3 runs 14 residues. Germline CDR1 is ENHRY and CDR2 is SYGVKD. Germline trimming cut 8 bases from V and 7 bases from J; bases unmatched to any gene: 8. Here the CDR3 reads CAIAYGQGIGELFF. Here the CDR3 DNA reads TGTGCCATCGCTTACGGACAGGGGATCGGGGAGCTGTTTTTT.

In its sample, this clone was seen a few times. This chain connects TRBV6-5 to TRBJ2-3; 9 bases are shared with TRBD2. This CDR3 has 15 residues. The V segment lost 7 bases and the J segment 5 bases; nucleotides outside the gene matches: 10. Germline V gene lookup returns CDR1 MNHEY and CDR2 SVGAGI. CDR3 sequence: CASTPAGGLKDTQYF. CDR3 DNA: TGTGCCAGCACCCCGGCGGGAGGGCTGAAAGATACGCAGTATTTT.

The rearrangement joins TRBV2 to TRBJ2-5; no clear D gene. Germline V CDR1 and CDR2: SNHLY, FYNNEI. Trimming took 10 bases from V and 0 from J, leaving 9 bases between them. The CDR3 is 12 amino acids. The CDR3 coding sequence is TGTGCCACCGGAGAGTACCAAGAGACCCAGTACTTC. Its protein product is CATGEYQETQYF. Together with reference TRBV2 and TRBJ2-5, the CDR3 gives the full variable domain: EPEVTQTPSHQVTQMGQEVILRCVPISNHLYFYWYRQILGQKVEFLVSFYNNEISEKSEIFDDQFSVERPDGSNFTLKIRSTKLEDSAMYFCATGEYQETQYFGPGTRLLVL.

This clone was detected only a few times. This sequence joins TRBV9 and TRBJ2-6; D gene ambiguous. Deletions cut 0 bases from V and 0 bases from J, with 4 bases between. The CDR3 has 15 residues. Germline CDR1 SGDLS, CDR2 YYNGEE. The CDR3 DNA is TGTGCCAGCAGCGTAGAGTTCTCTGGGGCCAACGTCCTGACTTTC. Translating it yields CASSVEFSGANVLTF.

V usage is TRBV7-9 and J usage is TRBJ1-1, with D possibly matching TRBD1 (6 bases). The CDR3 totals 15 residues. Trimming took off 4 bases at V and 0 bases at J, with 12 bases between the two ends. Germline V gene lookup returns CDR1 SEHNR and CDR2 FQNEAQ (reference sequence). The CDR3 DNA reads TGTGCCAGCAGCTCACCGGGACAACTGAACACTGAAGCTTTCTTT. Its translation: CASSSPGQLNTEAFF.

The chain recombines TRBV28 with TRBJ1-5; tentative D call: TRBD1 (5 bases). Trimming cost V 7 bases and J 5 bases, with 15 bases left between them. The CDR3 totals 14 residues. Germline V CDR1 and CDR2: MDHEN, SYDVKM. This CDR3 reads CASNGGSLHQPQHF. Written as DNA, the CDR3 is TGTGCCAGCAATGGGGGTTCGCTCCATCAGCCCCAGCATTTT. The whole variable domain, remainder taken from reference TRBV28 and TRBJ1-5, is DVKVTQSSRYLVKRTGEKVFLECVQDMDHENMFWYRQDPGLGLRLIYFSYDVKMKEKGDIPEGYSVSREKKERFSLILESASTNQTSMYLCASNGGSLHQPQHFGDGTRLSIL.

The sample holds a few counts of this clone. Here the CDR3 reads CSATGGLAGPYEQYF. The CDR3 DNA follows: TGCAGCGCAACCGGAGGACTAGCGGGACCCTACGAGCAGTACTTC. The chain carries TRBV29-1 and TRBJ2-7; 12 bases are a match to TRBD2. The CDR3 is made up of 15 amino acids. Germline V gene lookup returns CDR1 SQVTM and CDR2 ANQGSEA. Trimming took 7 bases from V and 2 from J; bases not matched to a gene: 9.

There are a few counts of this clone. This rearrangement joins TRBV10-3 to TRBJ2-5; tentative D call: TRBD1 (6 bases). CDR1 ENHRY and CDR2 SYGVKD come from the germline V gene. Deletions cut 4 bases from V and 5 bases from J, with 14 bases between. The CDR3 has 14 amino acids. The CDR3 protein is CAISGTAGGETQYF. Written as DNA, the CDR3 is TGTGCCATCAGTGGGACAGCCGGTGGGGAGACCCAGTACTTC.

This clone was found a few times. This chain connects TRBV5-1 to TRBJ2-1, with 8 bases fitting TRBD2. Germline V lookup: CDR1 SGHRS, CDR2 YFSETQ. The CDR3 contains 15 residues. V lost 0 bases and J lost 3; bases outside the gene matches: 2. CDR3 sequence reads: CASSLVTSVYNEQFF. CDR3 nucleotide sequence: TGCGCCAGCAGCTTGGTGACTAGCGTCTACAATGAGCAGTTCTTC.

The chain couples TRBV7-9 to TRBJ1-2, with D unclear. CDR1 and CDR2 (germline): SEHNR, FQNEAQ (reference sequence). There are 16 residues in the CDR3. Trimming left V 5 bases short and J 3 bases short, with 19 bases between. Written as DNA, the CDR3 is TGTGCCAGCAGCCCCGGGGAGGGATTTCGCCACTATGGCTACACCTTC. This gives the protein CASSPGEGFRHYGYTF.

This clone was picked up a small number of times. This rearrangement joins TRBV5-1 to TRBJ2-2; 7 nucleotides agree with TRBD1. CDR1 is SGHRS and CDR2 is YFSETQ in the germline V gene. CDR3 length: 18 amino acids. The V and J ends lost 4 bases and 2 bases, in that order; junction bases with no gene match: 14. CDR3 loop: CASSRDPGQKINTGELFF. The CDR3 coding sequence is TGCGCCAGCAGCCGTGACCCGGGACAGAAGATTAACACCGGGGAGCTGTTTTTT.

This clone was seen only a few times. The J gene is TRBJ2-7, the V gene TRBV28, with TRBD2 matching 13 bases. V trimming: 5 bases; J trimming: 6 bases; junction bases outside the gene matches: 10. This CDR3 comprises 16 residues. The germline CDR1 and CDR2 sequences are MDHEN and SYDVKM. The CDR3 protein is CASSVLRTSGRREQYF. Here the CDR3 DNA reads TGTGCCAGCAGTGTCTTAAGGACTAGCGGGAGACGCGAGCAGTACTTC.

A remark on this clone: A junction boundary mismatches the germline segment, possibly from a read error. The V gene is TRBV11-1, the J gene TRBJ1-2; 7 nucleotides align to TRBD1. The CDR3 is made up of 13 amino acids. Per the germline V gene, CDR1 is SGHAT and CDR2 is FQDESV (reference sequence). The DNA for the CDR3 is TGTGCCAGCAGCGTACAGGGGAACTCTGGCTACACCTTC. Its protein product is CASSVQGNSGYTF.

This chain joins TRBV5-4 and TRBJ2-2; D unclear. The CDR3 extends over 13 amino acids. Trimming removed 4 bases from V and 6 bases from J, with 10 bases in between. The germline V gene has CDR1 SGHNT and CDR2 YYREEE (reference sequence). The CDR3: CASSPYGPGELFF. CDR3 nucleotide sequence: TGTGCCAGCAGCCCGTACGGCCCCGGGGAGCTGTTTTTT.

This sequence joins TRBV7-2 and TRBJ2-4; 11 bases agree with TRBD2. The CDR3 runs to 15 residues. V lost 5 bases, J lost 6 bases, and 6 bases stayed unmatched. Germline CDR1 SGHTA, CDR2 FQGNSA. The CDR3 DNA reads TGTGCCAGCAGCGCCAGACTAGCGGGAAGAAACATTCAGTACTTC. This encodes CASSARLAGRNIQYF.

This clone was seen a few times. This chain links TRBV7-2 with TRBJ2-1; 8 positions match TRBD1. V lost 4 bases, J lost 8 bases, and 10 bases stayed unmatched. The germline V gene has CDR1 SGHTA and CDR2 FQGNSA. This CDR3 spans 15 amino acids. The CDR3 sequence: CASSSPRGRRDEQFF. As DNA, the CDR3 is TGTGCCAGCAGCTCACCCAGGGGGCGGAGGGATGAGCAGTTCTTC.

This clone occurred a few times. The chain links TRBV18 to TRBJ2-1; D not resolved. Trimming took off 0 bases at V and 0 bases at J, with 9 bases between the two ends. This CDR3 has 16 amino acids. Germline values: CDR1 KGHSH, CDR2 LQKENI. The CDR3: CASSPPMRISYNEQFF. CDR3 DNA sequence: TGTGCCAGCTCACCACCAATGAGGATCTCCTACAATGAGCAGTTCTTC.

This clone was picked up a small number of times. The chain joins TRBV18 to TRBJ2-7; 9 nucleotides agree with TRBD2. Germline-derived CDR1 and CDR2 are KGHSH and LQKENI. V lost 8 bases to trimming and J lost 4 bases; unmatched junction nucleotides: 6. This CDR3 is built from 13 residues. CDR3: CASASGNEYEQYF. The CDR3 bases are TGTGCCAGCGCTAGCGGGAATGAGTACGAGCAGTACTTC.

This clone was observed a handful of times. V usage is TRBV7-2 and J usage is TRBJ2-4; 8 bases are shared with TRBD2. The CDR3 contains 19 residues. Trimming cost V 2 bases and J 9 bases; bases outside gene matches: 21. Germline V lookup: CDR1 SGHTA, CDR2 FQGNSA. The CDR3 loop reads CASSLYPGSTGGGGSIQYF. The CDR3 coding sequence is TGTGCCAGCAGCTTATATCCAGGATCGACGGGAGGGGGAGGGAGCATTCAGTACTTC.